This TCR beta chain originates from a study of T cell repertoires in cytomegalovirus infection. Using its own MiXCR run on the reads, TCRdb lists one record per CDR3 protein. The data show approximately 990,000 distinct CDR3 sequences, with about a third seen just once and about an eighth held by the top ten. As regards this clonotype: Its specificity is not known.

CDR3 length: 13 residues. Trimming removed 10 bases from V and 4 bases from J, with 14 bases in between. Germline values: CDR1 MNHNY, CDR2 SVGAGI (reference sequence). The rearrangement links TRBV6-6 to TRBJ1-5, with D unresolved. The material sequenced was cultured CD8+ T cells from PBMCs, taken from culture after CMV antigen stimulation. This clonotype was obtained from a human donor in good health (CMV status not recorded). Some clones in this sample may be carry-over from other donors' samples. In nucleotides, the CDR3 is TGTGCCACCACCTGGGATGAAAATCAGCCCCAGCATTTT. Amino acids: CATTWDENQPQHF.